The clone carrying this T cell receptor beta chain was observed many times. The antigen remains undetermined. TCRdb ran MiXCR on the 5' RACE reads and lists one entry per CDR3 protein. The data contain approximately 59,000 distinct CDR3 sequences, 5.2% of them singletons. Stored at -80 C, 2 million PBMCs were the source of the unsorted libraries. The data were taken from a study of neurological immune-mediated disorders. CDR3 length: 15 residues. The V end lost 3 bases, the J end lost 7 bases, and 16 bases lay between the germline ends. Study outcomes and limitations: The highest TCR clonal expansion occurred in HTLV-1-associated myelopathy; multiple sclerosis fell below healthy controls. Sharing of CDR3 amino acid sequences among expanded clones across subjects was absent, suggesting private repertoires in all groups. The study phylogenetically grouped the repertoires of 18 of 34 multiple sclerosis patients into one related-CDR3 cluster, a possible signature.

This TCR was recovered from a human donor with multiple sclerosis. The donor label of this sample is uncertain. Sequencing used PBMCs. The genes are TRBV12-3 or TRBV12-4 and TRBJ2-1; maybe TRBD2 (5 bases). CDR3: CASSLREYGGNEQFF. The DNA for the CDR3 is TGTGCCAGCAGTTTGAGGGAATATGGTGGAAATGAGCAGTTCTTC.